This T cell receptor beta chain was obtained from a study of blood T cell repertoires in COVID-19. About the study: Sample material is recorded as cDNA or gDNA derived from T cells, B-cell-depleted T cells, or PBMCs.

Some clones are missing from TCRdb's copy, which holds only in-frame ones; the method was immunoSEQ multiplex PCR. This table has about 360,000 clones, about 80% appearing once. The CDR3 sequence is 14 residues long. Germline lookup yields CDR1 SGHNT and CDR2 YENEEA. The germline V and J ends were trimmed by 1 base and 4 bases, with 9 bases remaining between them. The receptor was derived from a human donor with acute or convalescent COVID-19. The donor label of this sample is uncertain. The specimen sequenced was peripheral blood. The V call is TRBV11-3, the J call TRBJ2-3; D is possibly TRBD2 (5 bases). CDR3 coding DNA: TGTGCCAGCAGCTTAGGTAGAGGGTCAGATACGCAGTATTTT. Its protein is CASSLGRGSDTQYF.